This paragraph reports one T cell receptor beta chain. Germline lookup yields CDR1 MNHEY and CDR2 SMNVEV (reference sequence). The ends were cut back, 4 bases at V and 0 bases at J, with 9 bases in the middle. The CDR3 runs to 15 residues. Authors' analysis steps: Reference gene primer amplification gave nucleated cell count estimates. The table came from immunoSEQ multiplex PCR; TCRdb's copy has only in-frame clones and leaves some out. D and trimming come from the DNA, and the V and J calls and clone size come from that table. The sample consists of 200,000 to 250,000 clones, more than 75% of them appearing once. The data originate from a study of blood T cell repertoires in COVID-19. Study overall: The United States, Italy and Spain supplied acute and convalescent COVID-19 samples.

The sequenced sample consisted of peripheral blood. The chain has TRBV27 and TRBJ1-4, with D unclear. This TCR was recovered from a man aged 55 to 70 with acute or convalescent COVID-19. The CDR3 protein is CASSSRVATNEKLFF. The CDR3 bases are TGTGCCAGCAGTTCCCGGGTTGCAACTAATGAAAAACTGTTTTTT.